This T cell receptor (beta chain) was recorded in a study of early stage breast cancer tumors. The wider study: Most invasive tumors, about 75% of the 16, were ER+/PR+/HER2-. Eight ER+/PR+/HER2- tumors were invasive ductal; four were invasive lobular. General study findings and limits: Compared with adjacent normal breast, tumors showed about 2.3-fold denser, more clonal T cells.

A word on this clone: Its antigen remains unknown.

This normal breast sample came from a site roughly 2-4 cm away from the tumor. Sequencing was performed with immunoSEQ multiplex PCR; in TCRdb, only in-frame clones are kept and a portion is missing. The table lists 2,500 to 3,000 clones, around 65% of them singletons. Trimming cost V 4 bases and J 8 bases, with 12 bases left between them. CDR1 and CDR2 (germline): SEHNR, FQNEAQ (reference sequence). The CDR3 has 13 amino acids. The sample consisted of normal breast tissue next to the tumor. This TCR came from a person in their fifties with breast cancer. The V and J genes are TRBV7-9 and TRBJ2-1; D gene unclear. Here the CDR3 DNA reads TGTGCCAGCAGCTCGTGGCCAGCCCATGAGCAGTTCTTC. This codes for CASSSWPAHEQFF.